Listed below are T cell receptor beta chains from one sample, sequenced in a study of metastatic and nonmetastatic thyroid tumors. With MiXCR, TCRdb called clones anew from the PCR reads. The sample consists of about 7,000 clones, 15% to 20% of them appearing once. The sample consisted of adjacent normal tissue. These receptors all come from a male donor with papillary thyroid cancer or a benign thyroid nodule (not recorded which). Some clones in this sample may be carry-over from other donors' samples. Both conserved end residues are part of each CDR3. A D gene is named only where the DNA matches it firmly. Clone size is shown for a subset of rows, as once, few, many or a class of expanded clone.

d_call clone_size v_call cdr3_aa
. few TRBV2 CASSVTEPTNEKLFF
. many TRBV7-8 CASSLLRDGDEQYF
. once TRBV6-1 CASRKDTSSGNTIYF
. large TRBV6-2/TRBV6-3 CASSYSTENTEAFF
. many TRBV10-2 CATKPGGNYGYTF
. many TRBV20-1 CSASPTGTFNEQFF
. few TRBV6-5 CASSYSMGDGYGYTF
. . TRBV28 CASSPRGGLLLYYGYAF
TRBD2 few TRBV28 CASSFWTSLSYEQYF
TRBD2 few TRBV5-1 CASSLEAGGACNEQFF
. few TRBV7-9 CASSLGSSNYGYTF
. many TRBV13 CASRPRGGMNTEAFF
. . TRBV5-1 CASSFGGITGELFF
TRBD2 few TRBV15 CATSRLQGGYNEQFF
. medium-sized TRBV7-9 CASSTSDSPLHF
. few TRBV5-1 CASSPGTESAYGYTF
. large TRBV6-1 CASTLGHLNTGELFF
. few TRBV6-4 CASSDSRGDTQYF
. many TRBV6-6 CASSYSQTEAFF
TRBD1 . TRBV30 CAWSPMGQGNSPLHF
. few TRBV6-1 CASTMTDEQYF
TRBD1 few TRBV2 CASQPGQDYNEQFF
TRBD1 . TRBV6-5 CASRGDRGQFFYNSLLHF
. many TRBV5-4 CASSGVVENTEAFF
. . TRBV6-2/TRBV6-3 CASSYSPRQKLFF
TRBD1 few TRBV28 CASSAGQGDDYTF
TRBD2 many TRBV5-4 CASSLNPGLAFEQYF
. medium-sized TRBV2 CASRVPTDSAMNTEAFF
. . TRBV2 CASSEGRSPLHF
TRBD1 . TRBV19 CASSIARDSRNTIYF
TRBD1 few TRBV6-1 CASSRDRGSEPQHF
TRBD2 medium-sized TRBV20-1 CSAREVAGAFQETQYF
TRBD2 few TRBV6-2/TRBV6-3 CANRFTTSGNNEQIF
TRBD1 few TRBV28 CASGLQGAPYEQYF
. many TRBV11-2 CASSLNGGANTEAFF
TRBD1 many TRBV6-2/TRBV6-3 CASNWTPGQGNSPLHF
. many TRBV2 CASSVGRGGTYEQYF
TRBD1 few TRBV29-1 CSVEQGAGYGYTF
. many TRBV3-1 CASSQRDVEQYF
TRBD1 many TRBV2 CASSEVQGLNTEAFF
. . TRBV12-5 CASGLGPPGGSYEAFF
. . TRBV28 CASSRTNTGELFF
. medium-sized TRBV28 CASSLGGRTDTQYF
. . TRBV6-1 CASRAGRFSGNTIYF
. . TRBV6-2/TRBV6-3 CASSYGGREVDTQYF
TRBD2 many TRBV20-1 CSAWGTGGGHGTQYF